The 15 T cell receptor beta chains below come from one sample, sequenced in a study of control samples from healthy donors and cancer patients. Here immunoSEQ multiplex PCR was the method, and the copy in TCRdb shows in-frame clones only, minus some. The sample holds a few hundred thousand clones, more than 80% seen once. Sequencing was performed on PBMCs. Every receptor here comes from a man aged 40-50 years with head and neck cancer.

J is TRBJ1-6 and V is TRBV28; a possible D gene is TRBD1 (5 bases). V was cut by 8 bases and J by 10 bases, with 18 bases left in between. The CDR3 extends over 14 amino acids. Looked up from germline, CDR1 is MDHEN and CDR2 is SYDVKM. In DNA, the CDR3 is TGTGCCAGCCTTACGGCGGGGCGCGGATCACCCCTCCACTTT. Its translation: CASLTAGRGSPLHF.

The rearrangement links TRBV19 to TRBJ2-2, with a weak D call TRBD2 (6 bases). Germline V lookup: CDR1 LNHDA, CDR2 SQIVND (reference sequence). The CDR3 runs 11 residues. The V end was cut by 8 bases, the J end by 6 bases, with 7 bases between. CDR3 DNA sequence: TGTGCCAGTTGGGGGGCCGGGGAGCTGTTTTTT. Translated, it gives CASWGAGELFF. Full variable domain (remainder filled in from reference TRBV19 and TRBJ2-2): DGGITQSPKYLFRKEGQNVTLSCEQNLNHDAMYWYRQDPGQGLRLIYYSQIVNDFQKGDIAEGYSVSREKKESFPLTVTSAQKNPTAFYLCASWGAGELFFGEGSRLTVL.

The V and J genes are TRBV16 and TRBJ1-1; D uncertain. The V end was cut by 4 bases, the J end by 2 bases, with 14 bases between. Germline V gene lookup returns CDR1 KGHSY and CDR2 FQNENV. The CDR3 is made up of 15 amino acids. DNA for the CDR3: TGTGCCAGCAGCCCTACGGCGGGGATCAACACTGAAGCTTTCTTT. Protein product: CASSPTAGINTEAFF.

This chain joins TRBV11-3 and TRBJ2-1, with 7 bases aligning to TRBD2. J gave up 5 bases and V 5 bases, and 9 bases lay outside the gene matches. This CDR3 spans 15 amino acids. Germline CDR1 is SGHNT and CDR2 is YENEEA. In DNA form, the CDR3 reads TGTGCCAGCAGCCTAGCCTCTAGCGGAAACAATGAGCAGTTCTTC. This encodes CASSLASSGNNEQFF. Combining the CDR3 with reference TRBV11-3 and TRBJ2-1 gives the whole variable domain EAGVVQSPRYKIIEKKQPVAFWCNPISGHNTLYWYLQNLGQGPELLIRYENEEAVDDSQLPKDRFSAERLKGVDSTLKIQPAELGDSAVYLCASSLASSGNNEQFFGPGTRLTVL.

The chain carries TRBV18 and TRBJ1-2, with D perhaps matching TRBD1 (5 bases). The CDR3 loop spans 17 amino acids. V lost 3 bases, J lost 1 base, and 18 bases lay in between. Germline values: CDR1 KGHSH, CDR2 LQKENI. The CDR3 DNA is TGTGCCAGCTCACCTCTACCCTTGGGGGATGTTAACTATGGCTACACCTTC. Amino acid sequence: CASSPLPLGDVNYGYTF.

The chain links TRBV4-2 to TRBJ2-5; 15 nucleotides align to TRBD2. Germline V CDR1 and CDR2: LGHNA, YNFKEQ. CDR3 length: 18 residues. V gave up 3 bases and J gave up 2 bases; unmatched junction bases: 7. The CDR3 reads CASSQAGLAGGVQETQYF. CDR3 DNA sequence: TGTGCCAGCAGCCAGGCGGGACTAGCGGGGGGCGTACAAGAGACCCAGTACTTC.

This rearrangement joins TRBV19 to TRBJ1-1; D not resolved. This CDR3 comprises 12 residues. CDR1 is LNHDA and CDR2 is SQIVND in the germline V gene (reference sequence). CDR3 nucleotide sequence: TGTGCTACGACGAACTTGAACACTGAAGCTTTCTTT. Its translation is CATTNLNTEAFF.

CDR3 sequence reads: CASSVSTTDTQYF. The CDR3 DNA sequence: TGTGCCAGCAGTGTCTCCACCACAGATACGCAGTATTTT. This chain joins TRBV7-3 and TRBJ2-3; D uncertain. The CDR3 spans 13 residues. CDR1 SGHTA and CDR2 FQGTGA come from the germline V gene. The V gene lost 6 bases and the J gene lost 2 bases, with 9 bases spanning the gap.

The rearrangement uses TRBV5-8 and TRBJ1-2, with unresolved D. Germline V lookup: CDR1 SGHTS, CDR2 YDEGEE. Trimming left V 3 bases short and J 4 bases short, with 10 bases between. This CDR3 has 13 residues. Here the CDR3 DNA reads TGTGCCAGCAGCTGGGAGGTTGGCTATGGCTACACCTTC. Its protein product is CASSWEVGYGYTF.

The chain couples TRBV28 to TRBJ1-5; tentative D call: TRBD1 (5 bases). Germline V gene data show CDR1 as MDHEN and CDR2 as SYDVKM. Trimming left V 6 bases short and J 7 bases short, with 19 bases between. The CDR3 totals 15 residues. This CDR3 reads CASSPSGGLGQPQHF. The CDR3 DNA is TGTGCCAGCAGCCCTAGTGGGGGTCTTGGCCAGCCCCAGCATTTT.

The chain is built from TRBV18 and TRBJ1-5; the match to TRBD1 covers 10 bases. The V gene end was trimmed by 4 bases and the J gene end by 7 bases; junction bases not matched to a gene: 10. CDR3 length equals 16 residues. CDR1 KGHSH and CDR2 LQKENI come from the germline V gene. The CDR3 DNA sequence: TGTGCCAGCTCACGGGAGACAGGGGGCTATGGGCAGCCCCAGCATTTT. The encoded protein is CASSRETGGYGQPQHF. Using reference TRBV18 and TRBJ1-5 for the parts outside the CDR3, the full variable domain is NAGVMQNPRHLVRRRGQEARLRCSPMKGHSHVYWYRQLPEEGLKFMVYLQKENIIDESGMPKERFSAEFPKEGPSILRIQQVVRGDSAAYFCASSRETGGYGQPQHFGDGTRLSIL.

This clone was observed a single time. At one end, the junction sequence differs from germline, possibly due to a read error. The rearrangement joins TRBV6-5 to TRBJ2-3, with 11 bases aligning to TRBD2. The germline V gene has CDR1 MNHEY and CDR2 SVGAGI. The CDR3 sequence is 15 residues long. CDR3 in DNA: TGTGCCAGCAGTTTAGCGGGGGGGGTTACAGATATGCAGTATTTT. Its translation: CASSLAGGVTDMQYF.

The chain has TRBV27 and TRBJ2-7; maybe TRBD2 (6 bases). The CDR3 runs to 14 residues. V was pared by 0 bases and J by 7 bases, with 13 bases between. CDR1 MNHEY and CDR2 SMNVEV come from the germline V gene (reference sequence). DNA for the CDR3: TGTGCCAGCAGTTTATCGGGGGGATTTGGGGAGCAGTACTTC. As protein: CASSLSGGFGEQYF.

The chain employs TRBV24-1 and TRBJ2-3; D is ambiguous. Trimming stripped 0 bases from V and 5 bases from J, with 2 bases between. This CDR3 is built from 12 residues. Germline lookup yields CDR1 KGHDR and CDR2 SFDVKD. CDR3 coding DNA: TGTGCCACCAGTGATTTGAGAGATACGCAGTATTTT. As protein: CATSDLRDTQYF.

CDR3 in amino acids: CASSPPGVYNEQFF. In DNA, the CDR3 is TGCGCCAGCAGCCCACCGGGTGTGTACAATGAGCAGTTCTTC. V gene TRBV10-1 combines with J gene TRBJ2-1; D not resolved. Trimming removed 6 bases at V and 4 bases at J, with 13 bases between. The CDR3 contains 14 residues. CDR1 and CDR2 from the germline V gene are WNHNN and SYGVQD (reference sequence).